These T cell receptor beta chains were read from a single sample in a study of post-analysis software for immune sequencing data. MiXCR was run by TCRdb on the PCR reads, yielding one entry per CDR3 protein. The sample yields 750,000 to 950,000 distinct CDR3 sequences, 53% seen once. The sample comprised blood. The receptors derive from a girl between 5 and 17 years old with multiple sclerosis. The CDR3 runs from the conserved cysteine through the conserved F or W. The order of the fields is D gene, J gene, V gene, clone size, CDR3 DNA, CDR3 protein. The D gene is left open where the match is weak. For some rows the clone size is stated as once, few or many, or as a class when expanded; others skip it.

d_call: TRBD2
j_call: TRBJ2-1
v_call: TRBV20-1
clone_size: NA
cdr3_nt: TGCAGTGCTCACTCAGGGACTAGCGACAATGAGCAGTTCTTC
cdr3_aa: CSAHSGTSDNEQFF

d_call: TRBD2
j_call: TRBJ2-3
v_call: TRBV2
clone_size: NA
cdr3_nt: TGTGCCAGCAGTGAAGTTCCCCCTAGCGGGAGTACCGCAGATACGCAGTATTTT
cdr3_aa: CASSEVPPSGSTADTQYF

d_call: TRBD1
j_call: TRBJ2-6
v_call: TRBV20-1
clone_size: few
cdr3_nt: TGCAGTGCTGTACCGGGACAGGATTCTTCCTCTGGGGCCAACGTCCTGACTTTC
cdr3_aa: CSAVPGQDSSSGANVLTF

d_call: NA
j_call: TRBJ1-1
v_call: TRBV4-1
clone_size: NA
cdr3_nt: TGCGCCAGCAGCCCTTCCGAGGGTAATACTGAAGCTTTCTTT
cdr3_aa: CASSPSEGNTEAFF

d_call: NA
j_call: TRBJ2-3
v_call: TRBV6-5
clone_size: NA
cdr3_nt: TGTGCCAGCGGATTCGGCACAGATACGCAGTATTTT
cdr3_aa: CASGFGTDTQYF

d_call: TRBD2
j_call: TRBJ2-4
v_call: TRBV5-1
clone_size: NA
cdr3_nt: TGCGCCAGCAACTCCGGGACTAGCGGGAGAAACATTCAGTACTTC
cdr3_aa: CASNSGTSGRNIQYF

d_call: TRBD1
j_call: TRBJ2-7
v_call: TRBV10-3
clone_size: few
cdr3_nt: TGTGCCATCAGTGAGTCCCTCTGGACAGGGGGAACCTACGAGCAGTACTTC
cdr3_aa: CAISESLWTGGTYEQYF

d_call: TRBD1
j_call: TRBJ2-1
v_call: TRBV10-2
clone_size: NA
cdr3_nt: TGCGCCAGCAGTAGACAGGGTTCCTACAATGAGCAGTTCTTC
cdr3_aa: CASSRQGSYNEQFF

d_call: TRBD2
j_call: TRBJ2-1
v_call: TRBV20-1
clone_size: few
cdr3_nt: TGCAGTGCCCCCGAAGGGAGCGGGGTTTACAATGAGCAGTTCTTC
cdr3_aa: CSAPEGSGVYNEQFF

d_call: NA
j_call: TRBJ2-6
v_call: TRBV7-3
clone_size: NA
cdr3_nt: TGTGCCAGCAAGGGGTCAACTGGGGCCAACGTCCTGACTTTC
cdr3_aa: CASKGSTGANVLTF

d_call: NA
j_call: TRBJ2-3
v_call: TRBV20-1
clone_size: NA
cdr3_nt: TGCAGTGCTAGGTCAGGGGTTCGCACAGATACGCAGTATTTT
cdr3_aa: CSARSGVRTDTQYF

d_call: NA
j_call: TRBJ2-1
v_call: TRBV12-3/TRBV12-4
clone_size: NA
cdr3_nt: TGTGCCAGTAGTTTCGCGCCGGGGGATGAGCAGTTCTTC
cdr3_aa: CASSFAPGDEQFF

d_call: TRBD2
j_call: TRBJ2-7
v_call: TRBV6-6
clone_size: NA
cdr3_nt: TGTGCCAGCAGTTACTTGGCTAGCGGGTCCTACGAGCAGTACTTC
cdr3_aa: CASSYLASGSYEQYF

d_call: NA
j_call: TRBJ2-5
v_call: TRBV20-1
clone_size: NA
cdr3_nt: TGCAGTGCTGGGTCTCAGACACCACAAGAGACCCAGTACTTC
cdr3_aa: CSAGSQTPQETQYF